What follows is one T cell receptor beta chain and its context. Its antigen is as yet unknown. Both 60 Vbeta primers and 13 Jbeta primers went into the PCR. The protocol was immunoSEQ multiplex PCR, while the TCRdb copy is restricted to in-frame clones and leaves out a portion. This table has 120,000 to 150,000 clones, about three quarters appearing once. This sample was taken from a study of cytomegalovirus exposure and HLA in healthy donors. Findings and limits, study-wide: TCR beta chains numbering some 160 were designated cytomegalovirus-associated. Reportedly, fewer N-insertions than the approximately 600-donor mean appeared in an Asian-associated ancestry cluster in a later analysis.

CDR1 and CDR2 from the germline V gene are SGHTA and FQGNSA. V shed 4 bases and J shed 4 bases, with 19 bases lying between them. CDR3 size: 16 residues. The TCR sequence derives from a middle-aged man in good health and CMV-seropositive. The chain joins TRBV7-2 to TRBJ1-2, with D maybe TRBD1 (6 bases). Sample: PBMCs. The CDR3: CASSSGQPGSGYGYTF. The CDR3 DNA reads TGTGCCAGCAGCTCCGGACAGCCTGGATCGGGCTATGGCTACACCTTC.